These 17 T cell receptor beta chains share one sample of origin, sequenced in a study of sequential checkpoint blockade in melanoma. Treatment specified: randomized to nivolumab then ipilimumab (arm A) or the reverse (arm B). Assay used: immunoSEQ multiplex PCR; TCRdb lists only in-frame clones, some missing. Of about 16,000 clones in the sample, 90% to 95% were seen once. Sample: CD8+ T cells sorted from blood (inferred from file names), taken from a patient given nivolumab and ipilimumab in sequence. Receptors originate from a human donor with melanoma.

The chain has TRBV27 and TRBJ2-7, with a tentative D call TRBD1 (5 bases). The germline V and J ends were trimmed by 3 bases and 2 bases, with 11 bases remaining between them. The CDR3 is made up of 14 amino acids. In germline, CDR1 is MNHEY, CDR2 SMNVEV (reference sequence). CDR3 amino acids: CASSFGSRAYEQYF. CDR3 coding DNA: TGTGCCAGCAGTTTCGGTTCCAGGGCCTACGAGCAGTACTTC.

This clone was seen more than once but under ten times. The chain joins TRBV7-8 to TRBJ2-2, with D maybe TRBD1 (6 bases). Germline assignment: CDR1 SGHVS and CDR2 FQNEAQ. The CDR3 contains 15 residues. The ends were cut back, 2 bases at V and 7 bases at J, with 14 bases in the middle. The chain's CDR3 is CASSLHVQGIGELFF. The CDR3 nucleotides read TGTGCCAGCAGCTTACACGTCCAGGGGATCGGGGAGCTGTTTTTT.

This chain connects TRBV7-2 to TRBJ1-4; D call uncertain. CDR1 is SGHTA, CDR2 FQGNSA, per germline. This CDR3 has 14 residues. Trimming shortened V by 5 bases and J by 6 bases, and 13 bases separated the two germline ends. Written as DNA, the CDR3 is TGTGCCAGCAGCCCCGGGGTTGGAGATGAAAAACTGTTTTTT. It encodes CASSPGVGDEKLFF.

The CDR3 reads CASSPLPGVEEKLFF. The CDR3 nucleotides are TGCGCCAGCAGCCCGCTCCCAGGGGTCGAAGAAAAACTGTTTTTT. The chain joins TRBV5-1 to TRBJ1-4, with D possibly being TRBD1 (6 bases). The CDR3 length is 15 residues. The germline CDR1 and CDR2 sequences are SGHRS and YFSETQ. The V gene lost 4 bases and the J gene lost 8 bases, with 18 bases spanning the gap.

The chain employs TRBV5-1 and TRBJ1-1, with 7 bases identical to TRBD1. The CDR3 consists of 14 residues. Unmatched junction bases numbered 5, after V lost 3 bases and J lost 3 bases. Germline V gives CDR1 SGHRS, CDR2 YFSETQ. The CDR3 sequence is CASSSRTGYTEAFF. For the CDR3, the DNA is TGCGCCAGCAGCTCCCGGACAGGTTACACTGAAGCTTTCTTT.

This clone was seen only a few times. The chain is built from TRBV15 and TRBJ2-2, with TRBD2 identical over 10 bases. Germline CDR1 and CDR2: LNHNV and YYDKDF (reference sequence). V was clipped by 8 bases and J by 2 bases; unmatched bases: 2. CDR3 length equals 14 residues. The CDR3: CATGTSANTGELFF. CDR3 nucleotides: TGTGCCACCGGGACTAGCGCTAACACCGGGGAGCTGTTTTTT.

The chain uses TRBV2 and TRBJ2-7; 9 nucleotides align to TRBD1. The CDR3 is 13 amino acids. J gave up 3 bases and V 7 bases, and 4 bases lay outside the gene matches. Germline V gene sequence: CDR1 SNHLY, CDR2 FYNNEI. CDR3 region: CASIPDRGYEQYV. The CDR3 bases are TGTGCCAGCATTCCGGACAGGGGCTACGAGCAGTACGTC.

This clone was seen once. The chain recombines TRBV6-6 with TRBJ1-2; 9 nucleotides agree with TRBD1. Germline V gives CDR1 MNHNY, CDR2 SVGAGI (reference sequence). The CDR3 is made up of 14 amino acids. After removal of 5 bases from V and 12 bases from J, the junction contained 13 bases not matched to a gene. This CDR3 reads CASSAPGTGYGHTF. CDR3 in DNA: TGTGCCAGCAGTGCCCCCGGGACAGGGTATGGTCACACCTTC.

The CDR3 DNA sequence: TGTGCCAGCAGTGACGGGACAGGCGACACTGAAGCTTTCTTT. Translated: CASSDGTGDTEAFF. The chain recombines TRBV7-6 with TRBJ1-1; 8 bases align to TRBD1. There are 14 residues in the CDR3. CDR1 and CDR2 (germline): SGHVS, FNYEAQ. The trim removed 6 bases at V and 3 bases at J, leaving 6 bases unmatched.

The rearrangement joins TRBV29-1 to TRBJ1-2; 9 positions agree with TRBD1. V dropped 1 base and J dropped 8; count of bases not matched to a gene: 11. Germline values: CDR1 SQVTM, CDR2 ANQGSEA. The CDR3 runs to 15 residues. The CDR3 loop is CSVEVGKQGALGYTF. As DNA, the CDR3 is TGCAGCGTTGAAGTGGGGAAACAGGGGGCGCTGGGCTACACCTTC.

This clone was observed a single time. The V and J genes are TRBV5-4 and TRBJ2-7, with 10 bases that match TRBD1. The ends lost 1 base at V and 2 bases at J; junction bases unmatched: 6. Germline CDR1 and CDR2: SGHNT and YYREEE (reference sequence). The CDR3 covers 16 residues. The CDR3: CASSLLGTGVTYEQYF. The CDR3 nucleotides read TGTGCCAGCAGCTTGTTAGGGACAGGGGTGACCTACGAGCAGTACTTC. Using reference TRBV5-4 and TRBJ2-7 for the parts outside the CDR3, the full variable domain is ETGVTQSPTHLIKTRGQQVTLRCSSQSGHNTVSWYQQALGQGPQFIFQYYREEENGRGNFPPRFSGLQFPNYSSELNVNALELDDSALYLCASSLLGTGVTYEQYFGPGTRLTVT.

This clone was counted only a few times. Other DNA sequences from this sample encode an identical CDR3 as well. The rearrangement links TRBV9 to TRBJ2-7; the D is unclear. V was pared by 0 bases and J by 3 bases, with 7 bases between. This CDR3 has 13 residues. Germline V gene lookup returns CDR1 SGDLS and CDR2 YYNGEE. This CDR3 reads CASSVELNYEQYF. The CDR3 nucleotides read TGTGCCAGCAGCGTAGAACTTAACTACGAGCAGTACTTC.

CDR3 protein: CASSYSWEGYGYTF. As DNA, the CDR3 is TGTGCCAGCAGTTACTCGTGGGAGGGCTATGGCTACACCTTC. The V call is TRBV6-5, the J call TRBJ1-2; D is uncertain. Per the germline V gene, CDR1 is MNHEY and CDR2 is SVGAGI. The CDR3 contains 14 residues. Between the trimmed V and J ends, which lost 0 bases and 4 bases, there was a span of 9 bases.

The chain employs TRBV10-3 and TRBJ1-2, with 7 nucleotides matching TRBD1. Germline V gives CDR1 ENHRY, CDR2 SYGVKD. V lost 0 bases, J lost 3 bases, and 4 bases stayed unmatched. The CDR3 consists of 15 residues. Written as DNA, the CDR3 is TGTGCCATCAGTGAGTCGACAGGGCGGGACTATGGCTACACCTTC. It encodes CAISESTGRDYGYTF.

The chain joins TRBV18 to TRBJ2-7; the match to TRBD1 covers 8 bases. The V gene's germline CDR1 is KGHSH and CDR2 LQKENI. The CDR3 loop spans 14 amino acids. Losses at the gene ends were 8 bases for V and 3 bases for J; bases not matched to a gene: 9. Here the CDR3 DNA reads TGTGCCAGCACCGCAGGAGGACAGGGCTACGAGCAGTACTTC. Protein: CASTAGGQGYEQYF.

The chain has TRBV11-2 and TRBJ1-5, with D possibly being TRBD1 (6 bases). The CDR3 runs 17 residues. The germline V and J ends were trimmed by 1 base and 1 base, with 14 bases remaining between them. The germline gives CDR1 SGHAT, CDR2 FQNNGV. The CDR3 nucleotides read TGTGCCAGCAGCTTAGGGGGTGGGGGCTGGAGCAATCAGCCCCAGCATTTT. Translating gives CASSLGGGGWSNQPQHF.

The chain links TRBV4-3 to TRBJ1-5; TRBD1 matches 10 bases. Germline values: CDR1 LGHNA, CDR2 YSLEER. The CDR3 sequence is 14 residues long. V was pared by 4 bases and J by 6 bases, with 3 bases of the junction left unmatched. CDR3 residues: CASSPGQGGQPQHF. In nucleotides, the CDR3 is TGCGCCAGCAGCCCCGGACAGGGGGGTCAGCCCCAGCATTTT.